This entry concerns a single T cell receptor (beta chain). This sample stems from a study of T cell responses to AZD1222 COVID-19 vaccine. Here immunoSEQ multiplex PCR was the method, and the copy in TCRdb shows in-frame clones only, minus some. The table has 150,000 to 160,000 clones, approximately 90% seen once. This TCR derives from an adult in good health. Specimen: peripheral blood, collected on day 0 of AZD1222 vaccination.

The CDR3 DNA reads TGTGCCAGCAGCAAAACGGTCCAGGCGACTGAAGCTTTCTTT. The encoded protein is CASSKTVQATEAFF. This chain uses TRBV6-5 with TRBJ1-1; D remains unclear. The CDR3 is 14 amino acids. Germline values: CDR1 MNHEY, CDR2 SVGAGI. The V and J ends lost 6 bases and 5 bases respectively, with 16 bases between them.